This T cell receptor beta chain was documented in a study of blood T cells in healthy people across ages. Findings of the study overall: Older age went with lower TCR beta diversity per million T cells, in a roughly linear way. Researchers report that TCR beta diversity correlated strongly with naive T cell percentage. Unsorted PBMCs blocked a conclusive comparison of naive and antigen-experienced cells.

Germline loops: CDR1 LGHDT, CDR2 YNNKEL (reference sequence). The CDR3 consists of 19 residues. As for this clonotype: Its antigen is unidentified. Relative to the germline gene, one junction end is altered; a read error may explain this.

A second PCR, run for roughly 7 to 12 cycles, used a sample-barcoded 5' primer plus a J-beta primer mix. Using its own MiXCR run on the 5' RACE reads, TCRdb lists one record per CDR3 protein. The sample shows 700,000 to 1,000,000 distinct CDR3 sequences, more than 40% of them seen only once. The chain uses TRBV3-1 and TRBJ2-6, with 7 bases matching TRBD2. The sample comprised blood. The receptor was isolated from a man in his 60s in good health. The CDR3 DNA reads TGTGCCGGCAGCCAAGATAGGAAGCGGGGTCTGGCCGGGGCCAACGTCCTGACTTTC. Its translation: CAGSQDRKRGLAGANVLTF.